This TCR beta chain was sequenced in a study of T cells in Graves' hyperthyroidism and ophthalmopathy. The study's findings and limits: A median approximately 6.5 months before onset, the model predicted ophthalmopathy. Blood also carried most thyroid clonotypes expanded above 0.001.

RNA transcripts yielded amplified TCR beta CDR3 regions. Initially, a first-round RT-PCR of the TCR CDR3 employed the HTBI primer set. TCRdb re-called the multiplex PCR reads through MiXCR, storing one row per CDR3 protein. Of 490,000 or so distinct CDR3 sequences listed, around 43% were seen once; the top ten hold about two fifths. This CDR3 region has 15 residues. Germline CDR1 SEHNR, CDR2 FQNEAQ (reference sequence). With 5 bases clipped from V and 4 bases from J, the junction kept 10 bases outside the gene matches. Investigators excluded patients with uncontrolled infection, other autoimmune disease, pregnancy or lactation. Points on this clonotype: Its target is not known.

Sequencing input: peripheral blood or thyroid tissue (not recorded which). The chain has TRBV7-9 and TRBJ1-2; 7 bases map to TRBD1. The sequence was collected from an adult woman with Graves' disease, either hyperthyroidism or ophthalmopathy (not recorded which). CDR3 loop: CASSKTGFGAYGYTF. The CDR3 region has the DNA TGTGCCAGCAGCAAGACAGGGTTTGGGGCCTATGGCTACACCTTC.